These T cell receptor beta chains were read from a single sample in a study of shared T cell receptors in the human thymus. Assay: immunoSEQ multiplex PCR; the TCRdb copy retains only in-frame clones and omits some. The sample includes hundreds of thousands of clones, over 75% of them seen just once. This sample also belongs to another study, concerning human thymus T cells.

The material sequenced was thymocytes. These receptor sequences come from a boy in the first two years of life with a congenital heart defect. Each CDR3 is given with its conserved first and last residue. The D gene is left open where the match is weak. Some rows have no size entry. The others give once, few or many, or a class for an expanded clone.

size	V	J	D	CDR3	DNA
-	TRBV7-6	TRBJ2-7	TRBD2	CASSLEGGRPKGEQYF	TGTGCCAGCAGCTTAGAGGGCGGGAGGCCTAAGGGCGAGCAGTACTTC
-	TRBV28	TRBJ2-1	-	CASSHLGGLYNEQFF	TGTGCCAGCAGCCATCTCGGGGGACTTTACAATGAGCAGTTCTTC
-	TRBV7-9	TRBJ1-2	TRBD1	CASIRDRGGRNYGYTF	TGTGCCAGCATCCGGGACAGGGGAGGAAGAAACTATGGCTACACCTTC
-	TRBV28	TRBJ2-5	-	CASSPPDMEETQYF	TGTGCCAGCAGTCCCCCTGACATGGAAGAGACCCAGTACTTC
-	TRBV15	TRBJ1-5	-	CATSRPPGGLTNQPQHF	TGTGCCACCAGCAGACCCCCGGGAGGACTCACTAATCAGCCCCAGCATTTT
-	TRBV7-3	TRBJ2-3	TRBD1	CASSLEGARDTQYF	TGTGCCAGCAGCTTAGAGGGGGCCAGAGATACGCAGTATTTT
-	TRBV6-5	TRBJ2-5	-	CASSYEKTQETQYF	TGTGCCAGCAGTTACGAAAAAACACAAGAGACCCAGTACTTC
-	TRBV11-2	TRBJ2-7	-	CASSLLAEYEQYF	TGTGCCAGCAGCTTATTAGCGGAGTACGAGCAGTACTTC
-	TRBV14	TRBJ2-3	TRBD2	CASSFRAGERTDTQYF	TGTGCCAGCAGCTTCCGAGCGGGAGAGAGAACAGATACGCAGTATTTT
-	TRBV6-1	TRBJ2-2	-	CASSEDRAGELFF	TGTGCCAGCAGTGAAGACCGGGCCGGGGAGCTGTTTTTT
-	TRBV6-5	TRBJ2-7	TRBD1	CASSKSGQGRYEQYF	TGTGCCAGCAGTAAGTCGGGACAGGGAAGGTACGAGCAGTACTTC
-	TRBV7-9	TRBJ1-2	TRBD1	CASSLSQERDRGAYGYTF	TGTGCCAGCAGCTTATCCCAAGAAAGGGACAGGGGGGCTTATGGCTACACCTTC
-	TRBV5-5	TRBJ1-2	TRBD1	CASSRGQSPPYGYTF	TGTGCCAGCAGCCGGGGACAGTCCCCCCCCTATGGCTACACCTTC
-	TRBV28	TRBJ2-4	TRBD1	CASSKGQGAAKNIQYF	TGTGCCAGCAGTAAGGGACAGGGGGCGGCCAAAAACATTCAGTACTTC
-	TRBV11-1	TRBJ2-1	TRBD2	CASSFGTSGNEQFF	TGTGCCAGCAGCTTCGGGACTAGCGGAAATGAGCAGTTCTTC
-	TRBV10-2	TRBJ2-7	TRBD2	CASRSGRNHYEQYF	TGCGCCAGCAGGAGCGGGAGGAACCACTACGAGCAGTACTTC
-	TRBV7-4	TRBJ1-2	TRBD1	CASRRDSNYGYTF	TGTGCCAGCCGCAGGGACAGCAACTATGGCTACACCTTC
-	TRBV5-6	TRBJ2-7	TRBD1	CASSFGDRDYEQYF	TGTGCCAGCAGCTTTGGAGACAGGGACTACGAGCAGTACTTC
once	TRBV28	TRBJ2-7	TRBD1	CASSLTPGGREQYF	TGTGCCAGCAGTTTGACCCCAGGGGGCCGCGAGCAGTACTTC
-	TRBV6-9	TRBJ2-5	-	CASSYPTLRDSPGTQYF	TGTGCCAGCAGCTACCCGACCCTACGGGACTCCCCGGGGACCCAGTACTTC
-	TRBV7-8	TRBJ1-5	-	CASSREVQPQHF	TGTGCCAGCAGTAGGGAGGTCCAGCCCCAGCATTTT
-	TRBV5-6	TRBJ2-5	-	CASSPDSLWETQYF	TGTGCCAGCAGCCCTGACAGTCTTTGGGAGACCCAGTACTTC
once	TRBV5-1	TRBJ2-1	TRBD2	CASSRTGLEHYNEQFF	TGCGCCAGCAGCCGGACGGGACTAGAACACTACAATGAGCAGTTCTTC
-	TRBV5-4	TRBJ1-1	TRBD1	CASSLDGQGARAFF	TGTGCCAGCAGCTTGGACGGGCAGGGGGCGCGGGCTTTCTTT
-	TRBV6-5	TRBJ2-7	-	CASSKTAGLYEQYF	TGTGCCAGCAGTAAGACGGCCGGGTTATACGAGCAGTACTTC
-	TRBV25-1	TRBJ2-7	TRBD2	CASSDSGLAASYEQYF	TGTGCCAGCAGTGACTCGGGACTAGCGGCATCTTACGAGCAGTACTTC
-	TRBV9	TRBJ2-7	TRBD2	CASNPEGTSPPIRSYEQYF	TGTGCCAGCAACCCAGAGGGGACTAGCCCACCCATTAGGAGCTACGAGCAGTACTTC
-	TRBV9	TRBJ2-5	TRBD2	CASSPGTSGQETQYF	TGTGCCAGCAGCCCCGGGACTAGCGGGCAAGAGACCCAGTACTTC
-	TRBV4-1	TRBJ1-1	TRBD1	CASSQGGQGEMNTEAFF	TGCGCCAGCAGCCAAGGGGGACAGGGGGAAATGAACACTGAAGCTTTCTTT
once	TRBV9	TRBJ2-7	TRBD1	CASSVGTGTAVYEQYF	TGTGCCAGCAGCGTAGGCACCGGGACAGCGGTCTACGAGCAGTACTTC
-	TRBV27	TRBJ2-3	TRBD2	CASTTSGTTPDTQYF	TGTGCCAGCACCACCAGCGGGACTACACCAGATACGCAGTATTTT
-	TRBV4-3	TRBJ2-1	TRBD2	CASSPISGGRACNEQFF	TGCGCCAGCAGCCCGATCTCCGGCGGGAGGGCCTGCAATGAGCAGTTCTTC
once	TRBV6-6	TRBJ2-1	TRBD1	CASRRDRGRNEQFF	TGTGCCAGCCGACGGGACAGGGGAAGAAATGAGCAGTTCTTC
few	TRBV6-1	TRBJ1-5	-	CASSERDQPQHF	TGTGCCAGCAGTGAACGGGATCAGCCCCAGCATTTT
once	TRBV29-1	TRBJ1-2	TRBD1	CSVSGQANGYTF	TGCAGCGTGTCGGGACAGGCCAATGGCTACACCTTC
-	TRBV29-1	TRBJ2-2	TRBD2	CSVGTSGIGELFF	TGCAGCGTCGGGACTAGCGGGATCGGGGAGCTGTTTTTT
-	TRBV27	TRBJ2-1	TRBD2	CATTSGTSGSNEQFF	TGTGCCACAACTAGCGGGACTAGCGGGAGTAATGAGCAGTTCTTC
-	TRBV27	TRBJ1-2	-	CASRRGQSHGYTF	TGTGCCAGCAGGCGCGGACAGTCACATGGCTACACCTTC